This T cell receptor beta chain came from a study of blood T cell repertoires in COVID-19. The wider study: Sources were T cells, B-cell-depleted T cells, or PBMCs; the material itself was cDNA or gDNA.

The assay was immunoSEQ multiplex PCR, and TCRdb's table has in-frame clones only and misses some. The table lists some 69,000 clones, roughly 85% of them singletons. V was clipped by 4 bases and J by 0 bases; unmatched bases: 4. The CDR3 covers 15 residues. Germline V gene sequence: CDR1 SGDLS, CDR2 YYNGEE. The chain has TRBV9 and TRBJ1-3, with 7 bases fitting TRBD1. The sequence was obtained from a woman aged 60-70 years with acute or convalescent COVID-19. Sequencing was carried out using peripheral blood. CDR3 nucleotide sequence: TGTGCCAGCAGCCCGACAGGGCTCTCTGGAAACACCATATATTTT. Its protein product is CASSPTGLSGNTIYF.